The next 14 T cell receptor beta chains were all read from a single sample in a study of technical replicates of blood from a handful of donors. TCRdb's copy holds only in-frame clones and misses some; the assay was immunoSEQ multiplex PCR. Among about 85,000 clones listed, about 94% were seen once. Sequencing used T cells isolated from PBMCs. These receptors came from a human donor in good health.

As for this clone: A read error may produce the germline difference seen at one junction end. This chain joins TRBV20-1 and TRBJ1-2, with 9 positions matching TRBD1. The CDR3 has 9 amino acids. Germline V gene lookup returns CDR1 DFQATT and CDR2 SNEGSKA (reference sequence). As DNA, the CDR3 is TGCAGTGCTAGAGGGGACAGGGTGTTC. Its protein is CSARGDRVF.

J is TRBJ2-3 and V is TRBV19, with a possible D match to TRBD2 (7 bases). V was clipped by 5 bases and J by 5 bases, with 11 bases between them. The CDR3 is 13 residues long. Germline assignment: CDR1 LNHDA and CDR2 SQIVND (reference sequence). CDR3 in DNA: TGTGCCAGTAGTCAGAGGGGGGGAGATACGCAGTATTTT. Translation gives CASSQRGGDTQYF.

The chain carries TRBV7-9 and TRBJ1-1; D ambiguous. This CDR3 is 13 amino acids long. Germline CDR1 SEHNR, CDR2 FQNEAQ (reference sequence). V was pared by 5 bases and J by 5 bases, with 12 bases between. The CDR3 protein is CASSPETRTEAFF. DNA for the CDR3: TGTGCCAGCAGCCCGGAGACGAGGACTGAAGCTTTCTTT.

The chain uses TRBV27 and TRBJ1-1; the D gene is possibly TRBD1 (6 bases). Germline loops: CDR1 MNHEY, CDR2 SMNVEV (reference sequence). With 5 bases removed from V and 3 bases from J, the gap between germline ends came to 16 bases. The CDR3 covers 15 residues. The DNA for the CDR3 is TGTGCCAGCAGTCGATGGACAGCGTCGCACACTGAAGCTTTCTTT. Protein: CASSRWTASHTEAFF.

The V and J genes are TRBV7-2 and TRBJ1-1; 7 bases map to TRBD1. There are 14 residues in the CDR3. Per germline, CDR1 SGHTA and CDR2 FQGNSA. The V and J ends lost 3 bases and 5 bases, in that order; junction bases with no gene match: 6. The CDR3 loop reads CASSFKQGWTEAFF. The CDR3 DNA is TGTGCCAGCAGCTTTAAACAGGGGTGGACTGAAGCTTTCTTT.

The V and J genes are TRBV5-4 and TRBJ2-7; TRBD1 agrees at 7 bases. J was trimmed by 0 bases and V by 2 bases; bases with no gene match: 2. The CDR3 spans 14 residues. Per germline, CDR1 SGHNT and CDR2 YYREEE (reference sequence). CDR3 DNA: TGTGCCAGCAGCTTCGGGGACAGCTCCTACGAGCAGTACTTC. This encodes CASSFGDSSYEQYF.

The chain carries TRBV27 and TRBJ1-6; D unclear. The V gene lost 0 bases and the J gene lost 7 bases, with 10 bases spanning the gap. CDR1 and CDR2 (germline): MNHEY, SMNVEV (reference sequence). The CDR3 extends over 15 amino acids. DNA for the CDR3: TGTGCCAGCAGTTTATCGACCAGGTACAATTCACCCCTCCACTTT. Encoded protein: CASSLSTRYNSPLHF.

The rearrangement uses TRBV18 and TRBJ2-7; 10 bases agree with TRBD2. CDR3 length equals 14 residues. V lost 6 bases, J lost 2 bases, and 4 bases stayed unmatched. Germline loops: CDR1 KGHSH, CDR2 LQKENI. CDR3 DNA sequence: TGTGCCAGCTCCGGCCTAGCGGGGGCCTACGAGCAGTACTTC. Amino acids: CASSGLAGAYEQYF.

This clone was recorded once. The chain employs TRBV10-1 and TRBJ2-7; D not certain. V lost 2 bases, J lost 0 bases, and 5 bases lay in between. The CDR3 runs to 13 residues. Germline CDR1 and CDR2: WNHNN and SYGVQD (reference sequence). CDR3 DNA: TGCGCCAGCAGTGAGGGTAGCTCCTACGAGCAGTACTTC. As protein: CASSEGSSYEQYF.

CDR3 nucleotide sequence: TGTGCCAGCACCAACCGGGACACAAACTACGAGCAGTACTTC. Translated: CASTNRDTNYEQYF. The rearrangement joins TRBV2 to TRBJ2-7, with D possibly being TRBD1 (6 bases). V lost 7 bases to trimming and J lost 3 bases, with 16 bases between them. CDR1 and CDR2 from the germline V gene are SNHLY and FYNNEI. The CDR3 loop spans 14 amino acids. Using reference TRBV2 and TRBJ2-7 for the parts outside the CDR3, the full variable domain is EPEVTQTPSHQVTQMGQEVILRCVPISNHLYFYWYRQILGQKVEFLVSFYNNEISEKSEIFDDQFSVERPDGSNFTLKIRSTKLEDSAMYFCASTNRDTNYEQYFGPGTRLTVT.

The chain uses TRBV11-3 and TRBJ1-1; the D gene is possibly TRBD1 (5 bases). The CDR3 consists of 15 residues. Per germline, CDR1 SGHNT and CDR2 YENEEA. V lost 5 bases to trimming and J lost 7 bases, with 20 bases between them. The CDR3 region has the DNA TGTGCCAGCAGCATAAATTGGGGTCGGGGGGATGAAGCTTTCTTT. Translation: CASSINWGRGDEAFF.

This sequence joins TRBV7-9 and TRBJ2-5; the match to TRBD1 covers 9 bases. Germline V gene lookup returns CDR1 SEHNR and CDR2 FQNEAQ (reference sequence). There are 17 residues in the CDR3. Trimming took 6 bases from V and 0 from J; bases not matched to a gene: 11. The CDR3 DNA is TGTGCCAGCAGACCTATAGTCCGGGACAGGGACCAAGAGACCCAGTACTTC. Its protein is CASRPIVRDRDQETQYF. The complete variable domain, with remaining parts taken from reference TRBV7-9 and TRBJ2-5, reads DTGVSQNPRHKITKRGQNVTFRCDPISEHNRLYWYRQTLGQGPEFLTYFQNEAQLEKSRLLSDRFSAERPKGSFSTLEIQRTEQGDSAMYLCASRPIVRDRDQETQYFGPGTRLLVL.

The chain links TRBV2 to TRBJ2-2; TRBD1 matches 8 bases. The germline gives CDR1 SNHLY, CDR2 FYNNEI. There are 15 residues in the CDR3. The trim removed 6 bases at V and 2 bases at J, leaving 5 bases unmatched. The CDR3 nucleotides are TGTGCCAGCAGAACGGGACAGGTTAACACCGGGGAGCTGTTTTTT. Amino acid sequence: CASRTGQVNTGELFF. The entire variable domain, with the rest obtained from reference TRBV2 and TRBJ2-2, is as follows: EPEVTQTPSHQVTQMGQEVILRCVPISNHLYFYWYRQILGQKVEFLVSFYNNEISEKSEIFDDQFSVERPDGSNFTLKIRSTKLEDSAMYFCASRTGQVNTGELFFGEGSRLTVL.

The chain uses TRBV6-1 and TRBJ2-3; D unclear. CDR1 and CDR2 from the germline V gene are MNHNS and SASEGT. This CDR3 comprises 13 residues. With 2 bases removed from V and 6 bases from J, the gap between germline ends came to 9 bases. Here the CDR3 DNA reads TGTGCCAGCAGTGAACGAGTCAGGGATACGCAGTATTTT. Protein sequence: CASSERVRDTQYF.